This record concerns one T cell receptor beta chain sequence. There are 16 residues in the CDR3. From germline, CDR1 is SGHDN and CDR2 FVKESK. The junction had 4 bases not matched to a gene; V was cut back by 4 bases and J by 3 bases. Indicated time point: 2014-2015 season, pre-vaccination. Blood volume per time point ranged from about 35 to 100 mL. TCRB was sequenced at Survey level resolution. Measured with immunoSEQ multiplex PCR; TCRdb has only the in-frame clones, and not every one. The data contain over 8,000 clones, 80% of them singletons. The data stem from a study of follicular helper T cells after annual influenza vaccination.

The sequence came from an adult who received the influenza vaccine. The chain is built from TRBV14 and TRBJ2-3, with TRBD2 matching 13 bases. The source material was CXCR5+ CD38- circulating T follicular helper cells from blood, sampled on the day of influenza vaccination. The subset: circulating Tfh, non-naive CD4+CXCR5+PD-1+ (ICOS+CD38+ or ICOS-CD38-). As DNA, the CDR3 is TGTGCCAGCAGCCGGGGACTAGCGGGAAGGACAGATACGCAGTATTTT. The encoded protein is CASSRGLAGRTDTQYF.